Below, 5 T cell receptor beta chains from the same sample are listed, as sequenced in a study of shared clonotypes between healthy human individuals. Assay used: immunoSEQ multiplex PCR; TCRdb lists only in-frame clones, some missing. The sample lists 2 million to 2.5 million clones; approximately 95% were seen once. The sequencing input was naive CD4+ T cells sorted from blood. Indicated subset: CD45RA+ positively selected. All receptors come from a man younger than 35 in good health.

A note on this clone: This same CDR3 is encoded by further DNA sequences in the sample. V and J are TRBV30 and TRBJ1-5; 10 nucleotides line up with TRBD1. This CDR3 region has 15 residues. Germline lookup yields CDR1 GTSNPN and CDR2 SVGIG (reference sequence). V dropped 3 bases and J dropped 4; count of bases not matched to a gene: 6. In nucleotides, the CDR3 is TGTGCCTGGAGCCCCGGACAGGGGGGTAATCAGCCCCAGCATTTT. It is translated as CAWSPGQGGNQPQHF.

The chain combines TRBV15 with TRBJ1-2; D is uncertain. The CDR3 extends over 14 amino acids. Between the trimmed V and J ends, which lost 0 bases and 5 bases, there was a span of 10 bases. Germline values: CDR1 LNHNV, CDR2 YYDKDF (reference sequence). This chain's CDR3 is CATSRDSYQYGYTF. CDR3 sequence (DNA): TGTGCCACCAGCAGAGATTCTTATCAATATGGCTACACCTTC. The full variable domain, with the rest looked up from reference TRBV15 and TRBJ1-2, is DAMVIQNPRYQVTQFGKPVTLSCSQTLNHNVMYWYQQKSSQAPKLLFHYYDKDFNNEADTPDNFQSRRPNTSFCFLDIRSPGLGDTAMYLCATSRDSYQYGYTFGSGTRLTVV.

Details on this clone: This same CDR3 is encoded by further DNA sequences in the sample. The J gene is TRBJ2-2, the V gene TRBV7-2; no clear D. The germline V gene encodes CDR1 SGHTA and CDR2 FQGNSA. The CDR3 totals 15 residues. Trimming pared 2 bases from V and 2 bases from J, leaving 9 bases between. The CDR3 loop is CASSLQRTNTGELFF. CDR3 nucleotide sequence: TGTGCCAGCAGCTTACAGCGTACCAACACCGGGGAGCTGTTTTTT. Together with reference TRBV7-2 and TRBJ2-2, the CDR3 gives the full variable domain: GAGVSQSPSNKVTEKGKDVELRCDPISGHTALYWYRQSLGQGLEFLIYFQGNSAPDKSGLPSDRFSAERTGGSVSTLTIQRTQQEDSAVYLCASSLQRTNTGELFFGEGSRLTVL.

This sequence joins TRBV5-1 and TRBJ2-7, with 13 bases matching TRBD2. Germline V gene sequence: CDR1 SGHRS, CDR2 YFSETQ. Trimming removed 0 bases from V and 2 bases from J; junction bases left unmatched: 2. This CDR3 is built from 16 residues. The DNA for the CDR3 is TGCGCCAGCAGCTTGGGTACTAGCGGGAGGGCCTACGAGCAGTACTTC. Amino acids: CASSLGTSGRAYEQYF.

The gene calls are TRBV11-2 and TRBJ1-3, with a tentative D call TRBD1 (6 bases). V gave up 3 bases and J gave up 1 base, with 19 bases separating them. The CDR3 spans 18 residues. Germline V gives CDR1 SGHAT, CDR2 FQNNGV. In DNA form, the CDR3 reads TGTGCCAGCAGCTTTTCGGGCCGACAGGCGCGGTCTGGAAACACCATATATTTT. Translated: CASSFSGRQARSGNTIYF.